These 31 T cell receptor beta chains were sequenced from one sample in a study of technical replicates of blood from a handful of donors. Measured with immunoSEQ multiplex PCR; TCRdb has only the in-frame clones, and not every one. The data show tens of thousands of clones, with around 94% seen just once and 0.26% held by the top ten. Specimen: T cells isolated from PBMCs. Receptors originate from a human donor in good health.

V gene TRBV5-6 combines with J gene TRBJ2-2; no reliable D call. Germline CDR1 reads SGHDT; CDR2 reads YYEEEE. The CDR3 runs to 13 residues. The V and J ends lost 0 bases and 6 bases respectively, with 6 bases between them. The CDR3 DNA follows: TGTGCCAGCAGCTTGGTTAGCCCCGGGGAGCTGTTTTTT. It specifies CASSLVSPGELFF.

Concerning this clone: Germline and junction disagree at one end, which may indicate a read error. The chain's CDR3 is CASSESTGAKNTEAFF. The CDR3 DNA reads as TGCGCCAGCAGCGAGTCAACAGGGGCCAAGAACACTGAAGCTTTCTTT. The chain employs TRBV10-1 and TRBJ1-1; 7 bases line up with TRBD1. Germline CDR1 WNHNN, CDR2 SYGVQD (reference sequence). There are 16 residues in the CDR3.

The chain is built from TRBV9 and TRBJ2-3; 8 bases map to TRBD2. Germline trimming cut 3 bases from V and 1 base from J; bases unmatched to any gene: 10. CDR1 and CDR2 (germline): SGDLS, YYNGEE. The CDR3 is made up of 17 amino acids. CDR3 coding DNA: TGTGCCAGCAGCGGTAAAGTCCGGCGGGAGGGCACAGATACGCAGTATTTT. Translation: CASSGKVRREGTDTQYF. The full variable domain, in which reference TRBV9 and TRBJ2-3 provide the parts outside the CDR3, is DSGVTQTPKHLITATGQRVTLRCSPRSGDLSVYWYQQSLDQGLQFLIQYYNGEERAKGNILERFSAQQFPDLHSELNLSSLELGDSALYFCASSGKVRREGTDTQYFGPGTRLTVL.

The genes are TRBV4-1 and TRBJ2-3; D perhaps matches TRBD2 (6 bases). Germline V gene lookup returns CDR1 MGHRA and CDR2 YSYEKL. The CDR3 extends over 16 amino acids. The V end was cut by 1 base, the J end by 4 bases, with 15 bases between. The CDR3 protein is CASSQGRGRQADTQYF. As DNA, the CDR3 is TGCGCCAGCAGCCAAGGGCGGGGCCGGCAGGCAGATACGCAGTATTTT.

V and J are TRBV6-4 and TRBJ1-2; D remains unclear. Trimming removed 0 bases from V and 8 bases from J, with 7 bases in between. Germline-derived CDR1 and CDR2 are MRHNA and SNTAGT. The CDR3 is made up of 12 amino acids. The CDR3, as DNA: TGTGCCAGCAGTGACTCCGTCGGGGGCTACACCTTC. Residues: CASSDSVGGYTF.

CDR3 in DNA: TGTGCCATCAGGACTAGCGGGAGTGGAAACAATGAGCAGTTCTTC. Translating it yields CAIRTSGSGNNEQFF. The genes are TRBV10-3 and TRBJ2-1; 12 positions match TRBD2. The CDR3 has 15 amino acids. Germline CDR1 is ENHRY and CDR2 is SYGVKD. After removal of 6 bases from V and 5 bases from J, the junction contained 5 bases not matched to a gene.

This rearrangement joins TRBV15 to TRBJ1-2; D is ambiguous. The germline V gene encodes CDR1 LNHNV and CDR2 YYDKDF (reference sequence). This CDR3 is built from 14 residues. With 1 base removed from V and 10 bases from J, the gap between germline ends came to 16 bases. CDR3 sequence reads: CATSRGGGSVNYTF. CDR3 nucleotides: TGTGCCACCAGCAGAGGGGGAGGTTCAGTTAACTACACCTTC.

This clone was recorded once. The rearrangement uses TRBV2 and TRBJ2-1; 12 nucleotides match TRBD2. Trimming took 7 bases from V and 12 from J; bases not matched to a gene: 7. The CDR3 loop spans 13 amino acids. Germline lookup yields CDR1 SNHLY and CDR2 FYNNEI. CDR3 sequence (DNA): TGTGCCAGCACGCTGACTAGCGGGAGCCTGCAGTTCTTC. It yields the protein CASTLTSGSLQFF.

The chain joins TRBV19 to TRBJ2-2; D ambiguous. Trimming pared 3 bases from V and 3 bases from J, leaving 8 bases between. Per the germline V gene, CDR1 is LNHDA and CDR2 is SQIVND (reference sequence). The CDR3 has 14 residues. The CDR3 DNA reads as TGTGCCAGTAGTATTCTGGCGGACACCGGGGAGCTGTTTTTT. The encoded protein is CASSILADTGELFF.

The rearrangement joins TRBV7-9 to TRBJ2-1; a possible D gene is TRBD2 (6 bases). From germline, CDR1 is SEHNR and CDR2 FQNEAQ (reference sequence). This CDR3 contains 16 residues. Between the trimmed V and J ends, which lost 0 bases and 0 bases, there was a span of 9 bases. Here the CDR3 DNA reads TGTGCCAGCAGCTTAGCGCCCGGGAGCTCCTACAATGAGCAGTTCTTC. As protein: CASSLAPGSSYNEQFF.

The chain is built from TRBV5-1 and TRBJ2-1; 10 nucleotides match TRBD2. The length of the CDR3 is 13 residues. The germline CDR1 and CDR2 sequences are SGHRS and YFSETQ. The V segment lost 7 bases and the J segment 6 bases; nucleotides outside the gene matches: 4. The DNA for the CDR3 is TGCGCCAGCTGGCTAGCGGGAGTCAATGAGCAGTTCTTC. This codes for CASWLAGVNEQFF.

This clone appeared a few times. This rearrangement joins TRBV5-1 to TRBJ2-1; the D gene is possibly TRBD2 (6 bases). Per germline, CDR1 SGHRS and CDR2 YFSETQ. The CDR3 covers 14 residues. Trimming stripped 5 bases from V and 3 bases from J, with 12 bases between. CDR3 bases: TGCGCCAGCAGAATGGCCGGGAGCTACAATGAGCAGTTCTTC. This sequence encodes CASRMAGSYNEQFF.

J is TRBJ2-5 and V is TRBV5-1; D not certain. This CDR3 is 12 amino acids long. Germline CDR1 SGHRS, CDR2 YFSETQ. The V gene lost 1 base and the J gene lost 4 bases, with 5 bases spanning the gap. CDR3 DNA: TGCGCCAGCAGCTTGTGGCCAGAGACCCAGTACTTC. This sequence encodes CASSLWPETQYF. Supplemented by reference TRBV5-1 and TRBJ2-5, the full variable domain reads KAGVTQTPRYLIKTRGQQVTLSCSPISGHRSVSWYQQTPGQGLQFLFEYFSETQRNKGNFPGRFSGRQFSNSRSEMNVSTLELGDSALYLCASSLWPETQYFGPGTRLLVL.

The rearrangement uses TRBV6-5 and TRBJ2-7; TRBD2 matches 8 bases. CDR1 and CDR2 from the germline V gene are MNHEY and SVGAGI. J lost 4 bases, V lost 2 bases, and 10 bases had no gene match. This CDR3 contains 16 residues. The CDR3 nucleotides read TGTGCCAGCAGTTACGCAGCGGGGGAGAAACTGTACGAGCAGTACTTC. It encodes CASSYAAGEKLYEQYF.

The chain has TRBV5-5 and TRBJ2-7, with a weak D call TRBD1 (6 bases). The V end lost 10 bases, the J end lost 5 bases, and 16 bases lay between the germline ends. The CDR3 covers 12 residues. Germline CDR1 and CDR2: SGHKS and YYEKEE (reference sequence). This CDR3 reads CAGLTGRDEQYF. The CDR3 bases are TGTGCCGGATTAACAGGGCGCGACGAGCAGTACTTC. Full variable domain (outside the CDR3, taken from reference TRBV5-5 and TRBJ2-7): DAGVTQSPTHLIKTRGQQVTLRCSPISGHKSVSWYQQVLGQGPQFIFQYYEKEERGRGNFPDRFSARQFPNYSSELNVNALLLGDSALYLCAGLTGRDEQYFGPGTRLTVT.

V is TRBV28 and J is TRBJ2-3, with a tentative D call TRBD1 (5 bases). There are 13 residues in the CDR3. Germline CDR1 is MDHEN and CDR2 is SYDVKM. Trimming shortened V by 1 base and J by 6 bases, and 8 bases separated the two germline ends. This CDR3 is CASSLFGADTQYF. DNA for the CDR3: TGTGCCAGCAGTTTATTTGGGGCGGATACGCAGTATTTT.

The V gene is TRBV5-1, the J gene TRBJ2-3, with D possibly matching TRBD2 (6 bases). CDR3 length: 14 amino acids. V lost 1 base, J lost 6 bases, and 12 bases lay in between. Looked up from germline, CDR1 is SGHRS and CDR2 is YFSETQ. The chain's CDR3 is CASSLRGESDTQYF. The CDR3 DNA reads as TGCGCCAGCAGCTTGCGCGGGGAGTCGGATACGCAGTATTTT.

This chain uses TRBV13 with TRBJ2-1; the D gene is possibly TRBD2 (7 bases). Trimming shortened V by 0 bases and J by 9 bases, and 15 bases separated the two germline ends. The CDR3 consists of 15 residues. CDR1 is PRHDT, CDR2 FYEKMQ, per germline (reference sequence). The CDR3 bases are TGTGCCAGCAGCTTAGGGCAGGGGAGGGCCCCTGAGCAGTTCTTC. Amino acids: CASSLGQGRAPEQFF.

The chain combines TRBV30 with TRBJ1-5; the match to TRBD1 covers 9 bases. Per the germline V gene, CDR1 is GTSNPN and CDR2 is SVGIG (reference sequence). J lost 5 bases, V lost 4 bases, and 3 bases had no gene match. This CDR3 is 13 amino acids long. CDR3 nucleotides: TGTGCCTGGACCAGACAGGGGGATCAGCCCCAGCATTTT. The encoded protein is CAWTRQGDQPQHF.

This clone has more than one count but fewer than ten. The rearrangement joins TRBV2 to TRBJ1-1; D perhaps matches TRBD1 (5 bases). Germline CDR1 SNHLY, CDR2 FYNNEI. This CDR3 region has 13 residues. The V and J ends lost 4 bases and 3 bases respectively, with 9 bases between them. In nucleotides, the CDR3 is TGTGCCAGCAGTGCAGACAGTTACACTGAAGCTTTCTTT. Translating gives CASSADSYTEAFF.

About this clone itself: A read error may produce the germline difference seen at one junction end. The J gene is TRBJ2-3, the V gene TRBV9; perhaps TRBD1 as D (5 bases). CDR3 length: 13 amino acids. Germline lookup yields CDR1 SGDLS and CDR2 YYNGEE. The CDR3 sequence is CASTVQGTDTQYF. The CDR3 DNA sequence: TGTGCCAGCACCGTACAGGGCACAGATACGCAGTATTTT.

CDR3 sequence reads: CASSPRGLGENTEAFF. The CDR3 nucleotides are TGTGCCAGCAGCCCGCGGGGGTTGGGGGAGAACACTGAAGCTTTCTTT. The V gene is TRBV7-9, the J gene TRBJ1-1, with D possibly matching TRBD1 (5 bases). CDR1 and CDR2 from the germline V gene are SEHNR and FQNEAQ (reference sequence). The CDR3 has 16 residues. With 5 bases removed from V and 1 base from J, the gap between germline ends came to 17 bases. The whole variable domain, filled in from reference TRBV7-9 and TRBJ1-1, reads DTGVSQNPRHKITKRGQNVTFRCDPISEHNRLYWYRQTLGQGPEFLTYFQNEAQLEKSRLLSDRFSAERPKGSFSTLEIQRTEQGDSAMYLCASSPRGLGENTEAFFGQGTRLTVV.

The chain links TRBV5-1 to TRBJ2-5; 7 bases match TRBD2. The junction had 9 bases not matched to a gene; V was cut back by 0 bases and J by 4 bases. This CDR3 is built from 16 residues. CDR1 and CDR2 (germline): SGHRS, YFSETQ. CDR3 sequence: CASSLAVSGISETQYF. In DNA, the CDR3 is TGCGCCAGCAGCTTGGCCGTCAGCGGGATATCAGAGACCCAGTACTTC.

The chain has TRBV7-6 and TRBJ2-1; 9 bases map to TRBD2. CDR3 length equals 15 residues. Germline V lookup: CDR1 SGHVS, CDR2 FNYEAQ. J was trimmed by 8 bases and V by 5 bases; bases with no gene match: 10. The CDR3 here is CASSRPSGGGDEQFF. In nucleotides, the CDR3 is TGTGCCAGCAGCAGGCCCTCCGGCGGGGGGGATGAGCAGTTCTTC.

V gene TRBV5-6 combines with J gene TRBJ2-7; D not resolved. This CDR3 spans 11 amino acids. The germline gives CDR1 SGHDT, CDR2 YYEEEE. Trimming stripped 0 bases from V and 6 bases from J, with 4 bases between. CDR3 sequence reads: CASSLGLEQYF. DNA of the CDR3: TGTGCCAGCAGCTTGGGTCTCGAGCAGTACTTC. Full variable domain (remainder filled in from reference TRBV5-6 and TRBJ2-7): DAGVTQSPTHLIKTRGQQVTLRCSPKSGHDTVSWYQQALGQGPQFIFQYYEEEERQRGNFPDRFSGHQFPNYSSELNVNALLLGDSALYLCASSLGLEQYFGPGTRLTVT.

The chain recombines TRBV4-1 with TRBJ2-3; 12 nucleotides line up with TRBD2. V lost 4 bases and J lost 0; bases outside the gene matches: 11. CDR1 and CDR2 (germline): MGHRA, YSYEKL. This CDR3 has 19 residues. CDR3 coding DNA: TGCGCCAGCAGCCGAATTACTAGCGGGGGGCCCGCAAGCACAGATACGCAGTATTTT. It encodes CASSRITSGGPASTDTQYF.

V and J are TRBV4-1 and TRBJ2-1; no clear D. This CDR3 has 13 residues. CDR1 is MGHRA, CDR2 YSYEKL, per germline. V was pared by 1 base and J by 10 bases, with 11 bases between. DNA of the CDR3: TGCGCCAGCAGCCAAGGCCGCATGACAGAGCAGTTCTTC. Protein: CASSQGRMTEQFF.

The V gene is TRBV6-5, the J gene TRBJ2-7; 11 bases line up with TRBD2. This CDR3 has 16 residues. CDR1 MNHEY and CDR2 SVGAGI come from the germline V gene. Trimming at V came to 1 base and at J to 0 bases, leaving 2 bases not matched to a gene. For the CDR3, the DNA is TGTGCCAGCAGTTACTTAGCGGGAGGGTACTCCTACGAGCAGTACTTC. The encoded protein is CASSYLAGGYSYEQYF.

This chain joins TRBV5-1 and TRBJ2-5; 9 nucleotides agree with TRBD1. This CDR3 has 18 amino acids. V trimming: 4 bases; J trimming: 0 bases; junction bases outside the gene matches: 13. Germline V gives CDR1 SGHRS, CDR2 YFSETQ. The CDR3 DNA follows: TGCGCCAGCAGCCTTTACCCCAGGGGGACAGGGTACCAAGAGACCCAGTACTTC. Amino acids: CASSLYPRGTGYQETQYF.

This clone was counted a single time. The gene calls are TRBV2 and TRBJ2-3; possibly TRBD1 for D (5 bases). This CDR3 region has 16 residues. Germline V gene lookup returns CDR1 SNHLY and CDR2 FYNNEI. Trimming cost V 6 bases and J 0 bases, with 16 bases left between them. For the CDR3, the DNA is TGTGCCAGCAGGGCTTTCCAGGGTGGCAGCACAGATACGCAGTATTTT. Translation gives CASRAFQGGSTDTQYF.

The rearrangement links TRBV5-1 to TRBJ2-1, with D unresolved. The germline CDR1 and CDR2 sequences are SGHRS and YFSETQ. V shed 4 bases and J shed 3 bases, with 14 bases lying between them. The CDR3 has 15 residues. Here the CDR3 reads CASSLVADNYNEQFF. CDR3 nucleotide sequence: TGCGCCAGCAGCCTGGTGGCGGATAACTACAATGAGCAGTTCTTC.